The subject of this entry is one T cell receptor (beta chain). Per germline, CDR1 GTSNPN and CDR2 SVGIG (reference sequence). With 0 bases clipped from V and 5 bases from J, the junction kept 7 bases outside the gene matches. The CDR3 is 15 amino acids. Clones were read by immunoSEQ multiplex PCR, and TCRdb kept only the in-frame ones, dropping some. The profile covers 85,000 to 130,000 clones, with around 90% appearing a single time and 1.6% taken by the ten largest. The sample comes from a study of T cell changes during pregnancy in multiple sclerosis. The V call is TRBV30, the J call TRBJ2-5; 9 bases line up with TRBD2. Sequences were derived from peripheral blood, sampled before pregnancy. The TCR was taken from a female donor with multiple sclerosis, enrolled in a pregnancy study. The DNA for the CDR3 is TGTGCCTGGAGTGTACTTAGCGGGAGTTGGGAGACCCAGTACTTC. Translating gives CAWSVLSGSWETQYF. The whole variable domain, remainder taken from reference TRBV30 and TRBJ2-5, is SQTIHQWPATLVQPVGSPLSLECTVEGTSNPNLYWYRQAAGRGLQLLFYSVGIGQISSEVPQNLSASRPQDRQFILSSKKLLLSDSGFYLCAWSVLSGSWETQYFGPGTRLLVL.